The subject of this entry is one T cell receptor beta chain. This entry is derived from a study of blood T cell repertoires in COVID-19. About the research overall: Nucleic acid was either cDNA or gDNA, and it came from T cells, B-cell-depleted T cells, or PBMCs.

This CDR3 contains 15 residues. V gave up 4 bases and J gave up 2 bases, with 14 bases separating them. Per the germline V gene, CDR1 is LNHDA and CDR2 is SQIVND (reference sequence). Produced via immunoSEQ multiplex PCR; TCRdb's table is partial and in-frame only. The sample has about 250,000 clones; roughly 91% are singletons. Each participant's cohort was designated according to participant-reported clinical history. Material for sequencing was PBMCs or T cells enriched from blood (not recorded which). J is TRBJ1-1 and V is TRBV19; D remains unclear. This receptor was identified in a woman aged 25-40 years with acute COVID-19. This CDR3 reads CASSSGPRLNTEAFF. The CDR3 bases are TGTGCCAGTAGTAGCGGGCCCCGACTAAACACTGAAGCTTTCTTT.